The 31 T cell receptor beta chains listed next were all sequenced from one sample in a study of T cells in localized non-small cell lung cancer (dated by TCRdb to about 2020). Receptors were amplified or captured by the immunoSEQ multiplex PCR assay. Entries here come from immuneACCESS through TCRdb and include only in-frame sequences with V and J called. Some clones fail to appear in such tables; in the studies checked, an unresolved V gene covers under half of the shortfall, and the cause of the remainder is unknown. This sample gives approximately 30,000 clones in total; about 87% of them show up just once. Approximately 3% of the sample lies in the top ten. The input for sequencing was peripheral blood, taken before any cancer treatment. The receptors were gathered from a woman aged 18-50 years with stage I lung adenocarcinoma.

This chain uses TRBV10-3 with TRBJ2-2; no definite D call. The ends were cut back, 3 bases at V and 6 bases at J, with 17 bases in the middle. Germline V gene sequence: CDR1 ENHRY, CDR2 SYGVKD. The CDR3 totals 16 residues. The CDR3 spells CAISDYWVSTSGELFF. For the CDR3, the DNA is TGTGCCATCAGTGATTATTGGGTATCGACTTCCGGGGAGCTGTTTTTT.

The rearrangement uses TRBV7-2 and TRBJ1-2, with 8 positions matching TRBD1. This CDR3 is built from 14 residues. V shed 5 bases and J 5 bases; nucleotides not matched to a gene: 7. Per the germline V gene, CDR1 is SGHTA and CDR2 is FQGNSA. The CDR3: CASSGQGMGYGYTF. Here the CDR3 DNA reads TGTGCCAGCAGCGGACAGGGAATGGGTTATGGCTACACCTTC.

This chain uses TRBV15 with TRBJ1-1; D is perhaps TRBD1 (5 bases). Germline loops: CDR1 LNHNV, CDR2 YYDKDF (reference sequence). Between the trimmed V and J ends, which lost 0 bases and 4 bases, there was a span of 12 bases. The CDR3 is 15 amino acids. The CDR3 DNA reads as TGTGCCACCAGCAGAGATCTCGGGGGAAGCACTGAAGCTTTCTTT. As protein: CATSRDLGGSTEAFF.

The V gene is TRBV5-1, the J gene TRBJ2-3; the D gene is possibly TRBD2 (5 bases). The V end was cut by 5 bases, the J end by 2 bases, with 12 bases between. The CDR3 runs 14 residues. Looked up from germline, CDR1 is SGHRS and CDR2 is YFSETQ. CDR3 sequence: CASRRRQTTDTQYF. CDR3 bases: TGCGCCAGCAGGCGGAGGCAGACCACAGATACGCAGTATTTT.

The V and J genes are TRBV4-1 and TRBJ2-7, with TRBD2 matching 9 bases. The length of the CDR3 is 15 residues. Germline lookup yields CDR1 MGHRA and CDR2 YSYEKL. V lost 5 bases, J lost 2 bases, and 7 bases stayed unmatched. The chain's CDR3 is CASSMEAGGPYEQYF. CDR3 nucleotides: TGCGCCAGCAGCATGGAAGCGGGAGGCCCCTACGAGCAGTACTTC.

The V and J genes are TRBV9 and TRBJ2-1; D unclear. Deletions cut 0 bases from V and 5 bases from J, with 6 bases between. The germline V gene encodes CDR1 SGDLS and CDR2 YYNGEE. The CDR3 has 13 amino acids. CDR3 sequence (DNA): TGTGCCAGCAGCGTAGGTTTCAACAATGAGCAGTTCTTC. This codes for CASSVGFNNEQFF.

To note about this clone: An end of the junction differs from the germline gene, which may be a read error. The chain uses TRBV5-1 and TRBJ2-2; 8 positions match TRBD2. In germline, CDR1 is SGHRS, CDR2 YFSETQ. The CDR3 loop spans 16 amino acids. CDR3 sequence reads: CASSSVAGKNTGELSF. The CDR3 DNA reads as TGCGCCAGCAGCTCCGTAGCGGGGAAAAACACCGGGGAGCTGTCTTTT.

The V gene is TRBV6-1, the J gene TRBJ2-3; TRBD1 aligns across 7 bases. The V and J ends lost 1 base and 4 bases, in that order; junction bases with no gene match: 2. Germline CDR1 is MNHNS and CDR2 is SASEGT. The CDR3 consists of 14 residues. CDR3 coding DNA: TGTGCCAGCAGTGAAGTAGGGGGCGCAGATACGCAGTATTTT. This codes for CASSEVGGADTQYF.

This chain links TRBV14 with TRBJ2-7; no clear D gene. The length of the CDR3 is 14 residues. CDR1 and CDR2 from the germline V gene are SGHDN and FVKESK. Trimming removed 2 bases at V and 0 bases at J, with 8 bases between. CDR3 nucleotides: TGTGCCAGCAGCCAACAGCGTCACTCCTACGAGCAGTACTTC. It is translated as CASSQQRHSYEQYF.

The rearrangement joins TRBV30 to TRBJ1-1, with D possibly being TRBD1 (5 bases). The CDR3 is 11 amino acids. Trimming removed 4 bases from V and 4 bases from J, with 7 bases in between. The germline CDR1 and CDR2 sequences are GTSNPN and SVGIG (reference sequence). The CDR3 DNA follows: TGTGCCTGGAAGAGGGGCACTGAAGCTTTCTTT. It encodes CAWKRGTEAFF.

The chain employs TRBV6-1 and TRBJ2-7, with TRBD2 identical over 11 bases. The CDR3 has 15 amino acids. V lost 4 bases and J lost 2; bases outside the gene matches: 4. Germline assignment: CDR1 MNHNS and CDR2 SASEGT. CDR3 DNA: TGTGCCAGCAGTGTAACTAGCGGGAGTGCCTACGAGCAGTACTTC. As protein: CASSVTSGSAYEQYF.

The chain carries TRBV5-1 and TRBJ2-7; weak D call: TRBD2 (5 bases). CDR1 SGHRS and CDR2 YFSETQ come from the germline V gene. The length of the CDR3 is 13 residues. Trimming stripped 4 bases from V and 2 bases from J, with 10 bases between. The CDR3 sequence is CASSGSRPYEQYF. The CDR3 coding sequence is TGCGCCAGCAGCGGGAGTAGGCCCTACGAGCAGTACTTC.

On this clone itself: Germline is not matched at one junction end, which may reflect a read error. The chain couples TRBV18 to TRBJ2-7; 8 bases fit TRBD1. The CDR3 is 14 amino acids. Germline-derived CDR1 and CDR2 are KGHSH and LQKENI. CDR3: CASSPPGQVSEQYF. In nucleotides, the CDR3 is TGTGCCAGCTCCCCACCGGGACAGGTTTCCGAGCAGTACTTC. Combining the CDR3 with reference TRBV18 and TRBJ2-7 gives the whole variable domain NAGVMQNPRHLVRRRGQEARLRCSPMKGHSHVYWYRQLPEEGLKFMVYLQKENIIDESGMPKERFSAEFPKEGPSILRIQQVVRGDSAAYFCASSPPGQVSEQYFGPGTRLTVT.

V is TRBV5-6 and J is TRBJ1-2; 10 bases are a match to TRBD1. The ends lost 3 bases at V and 8 bases at J; junction bases unmatched: 4. This CDR3 has 13 residues. Germline V gene lookup returns CDR1 SGHDT and CDR2 YYEEEE. CDR3 in amino acids: CASSSTGGQGYTF. The DNA for the CDR3 is TGTGCCAGCAGCTCGACAGGGGGCCAGGGCTACACCTTC.

This clone was seen a single time. The chain uses TRBV5-1 and TRBJ2-7; TRBD2 matches 12 bases. The J segment lost 7 bases and the V segment lost 4 bases, leaving 6 bases of the junction unmatched. The CDR3 contains 14 residues. Germline CDR1 reads SGHRS; CDR2 reads YFSETQ. CDR3 nucleotide sequence: TGCGCCAGCAGCAGGACTAGCGGGACCTCGGAGCAGTACTTC. This codes for CASSRTSGTSEQYF. Complete variable domain (other parts from reference TRBV5-1 and TRBJ2-7): KAGVTQTPRYLIKTRGQQVTLSCSPISGHRSVSWYQQTPGQGLQFLFEYFSETQRNKGNFPGRFSGRQFSNSRSEMNVSTLELGDSALYLCASSRTSGTSEQYFGPGTRLTVT.

The table lists this clone with a count of one. The same CDR3 is also encoded by other DNA sequences in this sample. The chain employs TRBV13 and TRBJ1-1; 9 nucleotides align to TRBD1. The V gene's germline CDR1 is PRHDT and CDR2 FYEKMQ (reference sequence). There are 14 residues in the CDR3. V gave up 3 bases and J gave up 1 base; unmatched junction bases: 0. The CDR3 coding sequence is TGTGCCAGCAGCTTGGGACAGGGGAACACTGAAGCTTTCTTT. Amino acids: CASSLGQGNTEAFF.

The chain has TRBV9 and TRBJ2-6; TRBD1 aligns across 8 bases. Germline assignment: CDR1 SGDLS and CDR2 YYNGEE. The V segment lost 0 bases and the J segment 7 bases; nucleotides outside the gene matches: 3. The CDR3 totals 15 residues. The chain's CDR3 is CASSVGGTGANVLTF. The CDR3 coding sequence is TGTGCCAGCAGCGTAGGAGGGACAGGAGCCAACGTCCTGACTTTC.

The rearrangement joins TRBV7-2 to TRBJ2-3, with TRBD2 as a possible D gene (5 bases). V lost 5 bases to trimming and J lost 2 bases, with 14 bases between them. Germline CDR1 and CDR2: SGHTA and FQGNSA. The CDR3 length is 15 residues. CDR3 nucleotide sequence: TGTGCCAGCAGCCTCGCGGACTTCTACACAGATACGCAGTATTTT. This encodes CASSLADFYTDTQYF.

The rearrangement links TRBV27 to TRBJ1-2; D is ambiguous. V lost 6 bases to trimming and J lost 7 bases, with 9 bases between them. The length of the CDR3 is 11 residues. Germline loops: CDR1 MNHEY, CDR2 SMNVEV (reference sequence). The CDR3 DNA follows: TGTGCCAGCAGAAGTATGAGTGGCTACACCTTC. Its translation: CASRSMSGYTF.

The J gene is TRBJ1-2, the V gene TRBV18, with D possibly being TRBD1 (6 bases). V was shortened by 4 bases and J by 0 bases, with 15 bases between the two germline ends. This CDR3 has 16 amino acids. Per germline, CDR1 KGHSH and CDR2 LQKENI. CDR3 sequence reads: CASSRNAGDSNYGYTF. CDR3 nucleotide sequence: TGTGCCAGCTCACGGAACGCAGGGGATTCTAACTATGGCTACACCTTC. The full variable domain, its missing parts supplied by reference TRBV18 and TRBJ1-2, is NAGVMQNPRHLVRRRGQEARLRCSPMKGHSHVYWYRQLPEEGLKFMVYLQKENIIDESGMPKERFSAEFPKEGPSILRIQQVVRGDSAAYFCASSRNAGDSNYGYTFGSGTRLTVV.

This chain joins TRBV2 and TRBJ2-7; D not resolved. Germline assignment: CDR1 SNHLY and CDR2 FYNNEI. The CDR3 runs 13 residues. Deletions cut 2 bases from V and 3 bases from J, with 8 bases between. The CDR3 region is CASSELPIYEQYF. DNA for the CDR3: TGTGCCAGCAGTGAATTGCCCATCTACGAGCAGTACTTC.

This chain connects TRBV6-5 to TRBJ1-2, with D maybe TRBD1 (6 bases). The CDR3 extends over 12 amino acids. Germline V gene sequence: CDR1 MNHEY, CDR2 SVGAGI. With 6 bases removed from V and 7 bases from J, the gap between germline ends came to 12 bases. CDR3 protein: CASSAGTSGYTF. CDR3 DNA: TGTGCCAGCAGCGCCGGGACAAGTGGCTACACCTTC.

This chain links TRBV30 with TRBJ2-3; 7 bases are shared with TRBD2. The CDR3 is 14 residues long. CDR1 is GTSNPN, CDR2 SVGIG, per germline (reference sequence). V lost 4 bases, J lost 2 bases, and 6 bases stayed unmatched. The CDR3 loop is CAWTSGPLTDTQYF. CDR3 in DNA: TGTGCCTGGACTAGCGGTCCTCTCACAGATACGCAGTATTTT.

The V and J genes are TRBV28 and TRBJ1-5; D gene unclear. The CDR3 length is 16 residues. Germline CDR1 reads MDHEN; CDR2 reads SYDVKM. Trimming left V 8 bases short and J 4 bases short, with 21 bases between. The CDR3 nucleotides read TGTGCCAGCCTATCCGCCGGAACACCGAAAAATCAGCCCCAGCATTTT. It codes for CASLSAGTPKNQPQHF.

CDR3 nucleotides: TGTGCCAGCAGTCTGGGAGTAGGACAGGGTGGCTATGGCTACACCTTC. It is translated as CASSLGVGQGGYGYTF. V usage is TRBV7-9 and J usage is TRBJ1-2; 8 positions match TRBD1. After removal of 6 bases from V and 4 bases from J, the junction contained 13 bases not matched to a gene. From germline, CDR1 is SEHNR and CDR2 FQNEAQ (reference sequence). The CDR3 has 16 amino acids.

The CDR3 loop is CAISEPGRGQGGTEAFF. For the CDR3, the DNA is TGTGCCATCAGTGAGCCCGGTAGAGGACAGGGTGGGACTGAAGCTTTCTTT. The chain recombines TRBV10-3 with TRBJ1-1, with 8 nucleotides matching TRBD1. The germline V gene has CDR1 ENHRY and CDR2 SYGVKD. The CDR3 sequence is 17 residues long. V gave up 2 bases and J gave up 5 bases; unmatched junction bases: 13.

The gene calls are TRBV7-9 and TRBJ2-1; possibly TRBD2 for D (6 bases). V was trimmed by 2 bases and J by 1 base, leaving 15 bases between them. The length of the CDR3 is 17 residues. Germline values: CDR1 SEHNR, CDR2 FQNEAQ (reference sequence). In nucleotides, the CDR3 is TGTGCCAGCAGCTTATTAGGAGGGAGAGGGTCCTACAATGAGCAGTTCTTC. Translation: CASSLLGGRGSYNEQFF. Full variable domain (rest looked up from reference TRBV7-9 and TRBJ2-1): DTGVSQNPRHKITKRGQNVTFRCDPISEHNRLYWYRQTLGQGPEFLTYFQNEAQLEKSRLLSDRFSAERPKGSFSTLEIQRTEQGDSAMYLCASSLLGGRGSYNEQFFGPGTRLTVL.

The chain joins TRBV4-1 to TRBJ2-3; no definite D call. The ends were cut back, 0 bases at V and 5 bases at J, with 6 bases in the middle. The CDR3 runs to 13 residues. Germline CDR1 reads MGHRA; CDR2 reads YSYEKL. The CDR3 coding sequence is TGCGCCAGCAGCCAAGATCAGAGAGATACGCAGTATTTT. This encodes CASSQDQRDTQYF.

This rearrangement joins TRBV21-1 to TRBJ2-7; the listed D gene, TRBD2, was not tested against the DNA. TRBV21-1 is flagged as a pseudogene. This CDR3 is built from 19 residues. The CDR3 DNA follows: TGTGCCAGCAGCAAAGGAGGAAGGACTAGCGGTAAGTGTTTCTACGAGCAGTACTTC. Protein sequence: CASSKGGRTSGKCFYEQYF.

The chain couples TRBV6-1 to TRBJ1-1; tentatively, D is TRBD1 (6 bases). The CDR3 contains 14 residues. V gave up 5 bases and J gave up 8 bases, with 18 bases separating them. CDR1 and CDR2 (germline): MNHNS, SASEGT. The CDR3 loop reads CASSSYQGYSEAFF. The CDR3 nucleotides read TGTGCCAGCAGTTCCTATCAGGGGTATAGCGAAGCTTTCTTT.

V is TRBV9 and J is TRBJ2-1; D is ambiguous. From germline, CDR1 is SGDLS and CDR2 YYNGEE. This CDR3 is 13 amino acids long. V lost 0 bases to trimming and J lost 6 bases, with 7 bases between them. The CDR3: CASSVDRSNEQFF. CDR3 in DNA: TGTGCCAGCAGCGTAGATAGAAGCAATGAGCAGTTCTTC.